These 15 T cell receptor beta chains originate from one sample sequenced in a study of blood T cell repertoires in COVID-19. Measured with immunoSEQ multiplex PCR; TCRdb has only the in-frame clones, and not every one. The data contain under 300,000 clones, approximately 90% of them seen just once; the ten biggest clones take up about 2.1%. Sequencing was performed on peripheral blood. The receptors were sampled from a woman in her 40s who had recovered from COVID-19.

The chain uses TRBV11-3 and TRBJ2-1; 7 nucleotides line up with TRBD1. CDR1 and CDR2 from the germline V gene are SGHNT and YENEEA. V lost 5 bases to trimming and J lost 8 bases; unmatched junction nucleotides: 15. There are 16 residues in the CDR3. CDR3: CASSAWRTGLGHEQFF. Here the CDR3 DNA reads TGTGCCAGCAGCGCCTGGAGGACAGGCCTCGGGCATGAGCAGTTCTTC.

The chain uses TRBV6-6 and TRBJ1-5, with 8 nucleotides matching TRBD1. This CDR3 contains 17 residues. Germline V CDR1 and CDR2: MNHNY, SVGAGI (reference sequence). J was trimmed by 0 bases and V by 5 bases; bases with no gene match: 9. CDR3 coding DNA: TGTGCCAGCAGTCTCCGGAGGGGACAGGATAGCAATCAGCCCCAGCATTTT. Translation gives CASSLRRGQDSNQPQHF.

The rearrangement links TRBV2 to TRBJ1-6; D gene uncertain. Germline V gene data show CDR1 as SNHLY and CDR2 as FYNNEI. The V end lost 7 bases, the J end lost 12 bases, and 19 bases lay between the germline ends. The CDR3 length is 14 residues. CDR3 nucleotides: TGTGCCAGCAATTTTGGCGACACCGGCGAACCCCTCCACTTT. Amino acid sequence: CASNFGDTGEPLHF.

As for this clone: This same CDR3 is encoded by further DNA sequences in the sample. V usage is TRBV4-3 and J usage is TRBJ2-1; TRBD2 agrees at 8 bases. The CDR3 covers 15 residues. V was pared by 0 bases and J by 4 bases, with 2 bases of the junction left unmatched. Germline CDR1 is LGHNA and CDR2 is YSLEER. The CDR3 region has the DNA TGCGCCAGCAGCCAAGACAGCGGGGGATACAATGAGCAGTTCTTC. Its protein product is CASSQDSGGYNEQFF.

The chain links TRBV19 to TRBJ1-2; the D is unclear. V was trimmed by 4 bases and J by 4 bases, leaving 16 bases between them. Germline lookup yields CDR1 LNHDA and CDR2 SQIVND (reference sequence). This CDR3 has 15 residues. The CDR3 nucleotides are TGTGCCAGTAGTAGAGGGTCTAAGGGATTCTATGGCTACACCTTC. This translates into CASSRGSKGFYGYTF.

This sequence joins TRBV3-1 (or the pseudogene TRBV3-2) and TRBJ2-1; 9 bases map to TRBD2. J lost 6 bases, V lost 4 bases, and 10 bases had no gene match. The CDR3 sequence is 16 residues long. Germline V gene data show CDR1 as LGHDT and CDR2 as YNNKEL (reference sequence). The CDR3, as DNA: TGTGCCAGCAGCCGGCAATCCGGACTAGCGACCAATGAGCAGTTCTTC. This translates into CASSRQSGLATNEQFF.

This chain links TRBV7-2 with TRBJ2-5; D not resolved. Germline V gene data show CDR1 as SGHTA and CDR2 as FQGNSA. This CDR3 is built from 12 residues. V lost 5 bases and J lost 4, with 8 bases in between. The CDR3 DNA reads TGTGCCAGCAGCCCCCAGGCAGAGACCCAGTACTTC. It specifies CASSPQAETQYF.

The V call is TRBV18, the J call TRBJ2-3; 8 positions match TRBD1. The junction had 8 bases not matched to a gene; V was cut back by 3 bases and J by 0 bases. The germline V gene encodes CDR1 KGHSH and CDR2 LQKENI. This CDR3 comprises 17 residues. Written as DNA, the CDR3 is TGTGCCAGCTCACCTTTGGACAGGGCAGTTAGCACAGATACGCAGTATTTT. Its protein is CASSPLDRAVSTDTQYF.

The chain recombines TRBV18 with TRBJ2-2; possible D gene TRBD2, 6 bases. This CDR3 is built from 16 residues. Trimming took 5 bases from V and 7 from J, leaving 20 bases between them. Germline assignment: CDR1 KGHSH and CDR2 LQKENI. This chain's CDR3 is CASSLLEGIPSGELFF. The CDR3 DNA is TGTGCCAGCTCATTATTGGAGGGCATCCCGAGCGGGGAGCTGTTTTTT.

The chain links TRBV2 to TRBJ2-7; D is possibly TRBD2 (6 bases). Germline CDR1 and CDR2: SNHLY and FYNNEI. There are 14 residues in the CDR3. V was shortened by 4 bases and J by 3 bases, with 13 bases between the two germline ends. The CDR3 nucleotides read TGTGCCAGCAGTGGGGGAGCGGGCGTCTACGAGCAGTACTTC. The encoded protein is CASSGGAGVYEQYF.

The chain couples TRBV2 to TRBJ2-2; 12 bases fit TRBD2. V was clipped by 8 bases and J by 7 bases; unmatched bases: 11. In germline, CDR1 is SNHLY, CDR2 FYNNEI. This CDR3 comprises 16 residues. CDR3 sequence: CASRVGLAGSGGELFF. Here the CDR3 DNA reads TGTGCCAGCCGGGTGGGACTAGCGGGTTCCGGCGGGGAGCTGTTTTTT.

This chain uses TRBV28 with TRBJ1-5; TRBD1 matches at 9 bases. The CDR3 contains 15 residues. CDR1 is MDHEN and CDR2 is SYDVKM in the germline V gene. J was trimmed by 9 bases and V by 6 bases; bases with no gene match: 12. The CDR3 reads CASSPSRQGGRPQHF. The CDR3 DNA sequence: TGTGCCAGCAGCCCCTCCCGACAGGGGGGTAGGCCCCAGCATTTT.

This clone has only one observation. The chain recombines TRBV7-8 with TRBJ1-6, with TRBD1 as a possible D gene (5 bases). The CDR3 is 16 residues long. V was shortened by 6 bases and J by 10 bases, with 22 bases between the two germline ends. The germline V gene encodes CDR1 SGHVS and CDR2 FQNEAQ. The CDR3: CASSSTIWGVGSPLHF. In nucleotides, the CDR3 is TGTGCCAGCAGTTCCACAATTTGGGGGGTTGGCTCACCCCTCCACTTT.

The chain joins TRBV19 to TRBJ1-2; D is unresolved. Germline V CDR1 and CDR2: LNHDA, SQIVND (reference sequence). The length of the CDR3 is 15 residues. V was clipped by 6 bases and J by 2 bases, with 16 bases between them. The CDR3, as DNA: TGTGCCAGTAGGGAAACAGCCTACCTAAACTATGGCTACACCTTC. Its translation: CASRETAYLNYGYTF.

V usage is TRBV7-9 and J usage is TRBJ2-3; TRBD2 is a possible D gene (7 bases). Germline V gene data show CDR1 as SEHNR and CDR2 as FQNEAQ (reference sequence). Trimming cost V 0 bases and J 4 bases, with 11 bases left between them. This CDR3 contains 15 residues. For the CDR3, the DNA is TGTGCCAGCAGCTTAGCGCAGGGGAGGGCAGATACGCAGTATTTT. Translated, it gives CASSLAQGRADTQYF.